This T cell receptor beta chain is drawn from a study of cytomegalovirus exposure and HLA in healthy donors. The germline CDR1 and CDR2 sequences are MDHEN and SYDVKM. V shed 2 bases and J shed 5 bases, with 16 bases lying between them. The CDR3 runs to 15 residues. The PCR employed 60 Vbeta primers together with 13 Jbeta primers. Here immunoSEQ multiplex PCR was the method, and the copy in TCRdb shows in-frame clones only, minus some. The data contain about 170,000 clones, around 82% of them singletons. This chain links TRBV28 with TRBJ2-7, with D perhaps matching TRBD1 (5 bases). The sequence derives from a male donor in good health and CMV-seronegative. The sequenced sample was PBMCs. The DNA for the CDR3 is TGTGCCAGCAGTTTACTGGGCGCAGGGTTTAACGAGCAGTACTTC. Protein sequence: CASSLLGAGFNEQYF.